This T cell receptor (beta chain) was observed in a study of T cell responses to AZD1222 COVID-19 vaccine. The CDR3 has 13 amino acids. The germline V gene has CDR1 MNHNS and CDR2 SASEGT. V was pared by 4 bases and J by 7 bases, with 3 bases of the junction left unmatched. Study results and limitations: The sample set comprised mostly white British donors with more females, and clonal diversity was possibly underestimated. Unmutated variant regions reportedly attract nearly half of all spike-specific TCRs. Only 6 or 7 individuals given AZD1222 were seropositive at baseline. There were repertoire samples only from the period after the peak T cell response.

Assay: immunoSEQ multiplex PCR; the TCRdb copy retains only in-frame clones and omits some. Of about 140,000 clones listed, 80% to 90% were seen once; the top ten hold nearly 3.5%. Points on this clone: Its antigen is not known.

The clonotype comes from an adult in good health. Sample: peripheral blood, taken on day 0 of AZD1222 vaccination. The chain couples TRBV6-1 to TRBJ2-2, with TRBD2 identical over 7 bases. In DNA form, the CDR3 reads TGTGCCAGCAGTGGATGGGGGGGCGGGGAGCTGTTTTTT. Its translation is CASSGWGGGELFF.